These T cell receptor beta chains were read from a single sample in a study of CD8 T cells in Susac syndrome. TCRdb re-analysed the immunoSEQ multiplex PCR reads in MiXCR, keeping a single row per CDR3 protein. The table includes tens of thousands of distinct CDR3 sequences, just over 90% detected once. The sample taken for sequencing was CD4+ T cells from PBMCs. Receptor source: a human donor with Susac syndrome. CDR3s include the opening cysteine and the closing phenylalanine or tryptophan. The D gene is left open where the match is weak. Some rows mark clone size as missing; the rest say once, few, many or name a class of expanded clone.

>-|TRBJ1-2|TRBV12-3/TRBV12-4|few
TGTGCCAGCAGTTTTTCCCGAAACTATGGCTACACCTTC
CASSFSRNYGYTF
>-|TRBJ2-5|TRBV29-1|-
TGCAGCGTTTCCCCCTGGCAGGGGGGCATTAAAGAGACCCAGTACTTC
CSVSPWQGGIKETQYF
>-|TRBJ2-7|TRBV20-1|-
TGCAGTGCCCGTGGGAGCTACGAGCAGTACTTC
CSARGSYEQYF
>TRBD1|TRBJ2-5|TRBV27|-
TGTGCCAGCAAGGCGGCAGGGGGCATGAAGACCCAGTACTTC
CASKAAGGMKTQYF
>-|TRBJ1-6|TRBV28|-
TGTGCCAGCACCTTCGTTAGCTCCTATAATTCACCCCTCCACTTT
CASTFVSSYNSPLHF
>-|TRBJ2-5|TRBV5-1|-
TGCGCCAGCAGCTCAACAGAGACCCAGTACTTC
CASSSTETQYF
>-|TRBJ2-3|TRBV4-2|-
TGTGCCAGCAGCCAAGCCCCGGACACGGACCCTGGGGCAGATACGCAGTATTTT
CASSQAPDTDPGADTQYF
>-|TRBJ1-1|TRBV12-3/TRBV12-4|-
TGTGCCAGCAGTCTAGCCTCGGTCACTGAAGCTTTCTTT
CASSLASVTEAFF
>-|TRBJ1-5|TRBV20-1|-
TGCAGTGCCAGCACGGGGATAGTCCAGCCCCAGCATTTT
CSASTGIVQPQHF
>-|TRBJ2-5|TRBV5-6|-
TGTGCCAGCAGCTTGGGGTTTGGCCAGTACCAAGAGACCCAGTACTTC
CASSLGFGQYQETQYF
>TRBD1|TRBJ1-2|TRBV30|-
TGTGCCTGGAGTCGGGACAGGCAGATGAGTGGCTACACCTTC
CAWSRDRQMSGYTF
>-|TRBJ1-1|TRBV2|-
TGTGCCAGCAGTTTCCACCGGGGAGAAGCTTTCTTT
CASSFHRGEAFF
>-|TRBJ2-7|TRBV6-1|few
TGTGCCAGCAGTTTGGCGGGGCCGTACGAGCAGTACTTC
CASSLAGPYEQYF
>TRBD2|TRBJ2-5|TRBV2|-
TGTGCCACACGTAGCGGGTATATCCAAGAGACCCAGTACTTC
CATRSGYIQETQYF
>TRBD2|TRBJ2-7|TRBV7-2|-
TGTGCCAGCAGTCAGGGAAGACTAGCGGGGATAAAGCAGTACTTC
CASSQGRLAGIKQYF
>-|TRBJ2-4|TRBV7-2|-
TGTGCCAGCAGCTTATCTCGGCCCGAGCGTAACATTCAGTACTTC
CASSLSRPERNIQYF
>-|TRBJ1-1|TRBV5-1|-
TGCGCCAGCAGCCCCGGTCGACCCAACCTGAACACTGAAGCTTTCTTT
CASSPGRPNLNTEAFF
>TRBD1|TRBJ1-2|TRBV28|-
TGTGCCAGCAGTTTGGGACAGCGCCTTTATGGCTACACCTTC
CASSLGQRLYGYTF
>TRBD1|TRBJ2-3|TRBV13|-
TGTGCCAGCAGCATCAACAGGGGCCCGCCGGATACGCAGTATTTT
CASSINRGPPDTQYF
>-|TRBJ2-3|TRBV7-2|once
TGTGCCAGCAGCTTAGCCCTGGATACGCAGTATTTT
CASSLALDTQYF
>-|TRBJ1-1|TRBV5-1|-
TGCGCCAGCAGCTTGGGGGGTTCGCAAATCCGGCTCTTT
CASSLGGSQIRLF
>-|TRBJ2-3|TRBV6-1|-
TGTGCCAGCAGACAGGACCGCACAGATACGCAGTATTTT
CASRQDRTDTQYF
>-|TRBJ1-5|TRBV3-1|-
TGTGCCAGCAGCCAAGATGATGGGCCCCAGCATTTT
CASSQDDGPQHF
>-|TRBJ1-3|TRBV18|-
TGTGCCAGCTCCCAAATCCCGGGACCGAGGAGAGGAAACACCATATATTTT
CASSQIPGPRRGNTIYF
>-|TRBJ2-1|TRBV5-1|-
TGCGCCAGCAGCCCGGTACTGGGGGGCGATGAGCAGTTCTTC
CASSPVLGGDEQFF
>TRBD2|TRBJ2-5|TRBV20-1|-
TGCAGTGCTAGAGAAATTAGCGGGGGGGCGGGAGAGACCCAGTACTTC
CSAREISGGAGETQYF
>-|TRBJ2-4|TRBV29-1|-
TGCAGCGTTGAACGTGAAGAATGGCCCATTCAGTACTTC
CSVEREEWPIQYF
>-|TRBJ2-2|TRBV5-1|-
TGCGCCAGCAGCTTGGAGCTGGGTTTGGGCACCGGGGAGCTGTTTTTT
CASSLELGLGTGELFF
>-|TRBJ1-4|TRBV5-6|-
TGTGCCAGCAGCCCCGACCCAAAAGCGGGCTATGAAAAACTGTTTTTT
CASSPDPKAGYEKLFF
>TRBD1|TRBJ1-4|TRBV6-5|-
TGTGCCAGCAGTTTGGACAGGGAGCGGTCTCTGTTTTTT
CASSLDRERSLFF
>TRBD1|TRBJ2-2|TRBV28|-
TGTGCCACCAGGGGACAGTTTGCCGGGGAGCTGTTTTTT
CATRGQFAGELFF
>-|TRBJ1-1|TRBV6-7|-
TGTGCCAGCAGCCCAGGGTTAGGAAACACTGAAGCTTTCTTT
CASSPGLGNTEAFF
>TRBD1|TRBJ1-5|TRBV5-1|-
TGCGCCAGCAGTCGGGCGGGGGACAGAGATCAGCCCCAGCATTTT
CASSRAGDRDQPQHF
>TRBD1|TRBJ1-4|TRBV11-3|-
TGTGCCAGCAGCAGCAGACAGGGGGTGGATGAAAAACTGTTTTTT
CASSSRQGVDEKLFF
>-|TRBJ1-2|TRBV7-9|once
TGTGCCAGCAGCTCCTCTAACTATGGCTACACCTTC
CASSSSNYGYTF
>-|TRBJ2-7|TRBV18|-
TGTGCCAGCTCACCACTGGAGGGGAACGAGCAGTACTTC
CASSPLEGNEQYF
>-|TRBJ2-4|TRBV6-2/TRBV6-3|-
TGTGCCAGCAGTTACTCCTCGGGCGAATTAGCCAAAAACATTCAGTACTTC
CASSYSSGELAKNIQYF
>-|TRBJ2-3|TRBV19|-
TGTGCCAGTAGGGGGATACAGGGTCCCCTATTGTATACGCAGTATTTT
CASRGIQGPLLYTQYF
>-|TRBJ2-3|TRBV29-1|-
TGCAGCGTTGAAAGATCTAGCACAGATACGCAGTATTTT
CSVERSSTDTQYF
>-|TRBJ2-2|TRBV24-1|-
TGTGCCACCAGTGATTTTTCGCACCAAACCGGGGAGCTGTTTTTT
CATSDFSHQTGELFF
>-|TRBJ2-5|TRBV14|-
TGTGCCAGCAGCCCGGGGACTTCCCGAGTAGAGACCCAGTACTTC
CASSPGTSRVETQYF
>TRBD2|TRBJ2-1|TRBV7-2|once
TGTGCCAGCAGCTTGCTAGCGGTCTACAATGAGCAGTTCTTC
CASSLLAVYNEQFF
>TRBD1|TRBJ2-2|TRBV6-1|-
TGTGCCAGCAGAACCGGGACAGGCTATTACCCCACCGGGGAGCTGTTTTTT
CASRTGTGYYPTGELFF
>-|TRBJ2-5|TRBV28|once
TGTGCCACTTTTCGAGGGCGTACCCAGAGAGAGACCCAGTACTTC
CATFRGRTQRETQYF
>TRBD1|TRBJ1-1|TRBV30|-
TGTGCCTGGAGCATACAGGGGTACACTGAAGCTTTCTTT
CAWSIQGYTEAFF
>-|TRBJ2-7|TRBV5-4|-
TGTGCCAGCAGCTTGGGAGGGAAAGACTACGAGCAGTACTTC
CASSLGGKDYEQYF
>-|TRBJ2-3|TRBV7-9|-
TGTGCCAGCAGCTCCACAGGGACTTCCACAGATACGCAGTATTTT
CASSSTGTSTDTQYF
>-|TRBJ1-5|TRBV3-1|-
TGTGCCAGCAGCCAGGGGGGGAGCAATCAGCCCCAGCATTTT
CASSQGGSNQPQHF
>TRBD1|TRBJ2-5|TRBV20-1|-
TGCAGTGTCTCACCGGGACAGGCTGAGACCCAGTACTTC
CSVSPGQAETQYF
>TRBD2|TRBJ2-5|TRBV4-1|few
TGCGCCAGCAGCCAAGATCGTTCGGGGGGAACCTTGACCCAGTACTTC
CASSQDRSGGTLTQYF
>-|TRBJ2-7|TRBV20-1|-
TGCAGTGCTCCAGGGGCAGGGGCCTACGAGCAGTACTTC
CSAPGAGAYEQYF
>-|TRBJ2-5|TRBV7-3|-
TGTGCCAGCAGCGCCCAACACCAAGAGACCCAGTACTTC
CASSAQHQETQYF
>-|TRBJ2-7|TRBV7-2|-
TGTGCCAGCAGCTTCTACCGTTTCTACGAGCAGTACTTC
CASSFYRFYEQYF
>TRBD2|TRBJ2-2|TRBV7-9|-
TGTGCCAGCAGCTTAGCCACCAGCGGGGAGGCCGGGGAGCTGTTTTTT
CASSLATSGEAGELFF
>-|TRBJ2-7|TRBV29-1|-
TGCAGCGTTGCAGACTACGAGCAGTACTTC
CSVADYEQYF
>TRBD1|TRBJ2-4|TRBV3-1|-
TGTGCCAGCAGCCTCAGCCCTCGGACAGGGCTACCCAAAAACATTCAGTACTTC
CASSLSPRTGLPKNIQYF
>-|TRBJ1-1|TRBV28|-
TGTGCCAGCAGTTCTTCCCCTATGAACACTGAAGCTTTCTTT
CASSSSPMNTEAFF